This entry features one TCR beta chain sequence. Its specificity is not known. This sample was taken from a study of neoadjuvant anti-PD-1 for oral cavity cancer. Time point indicated: after neoadjuvant nivolumab, at surgical resection. Patients had HPV-negative, locally advanced oral cavity squamous cell carcinoma. The germline CDR1 and CDR2 sequences are SGHNT and YENEEA. With 5 bases removed from V and 9 bases from J, the gap between germline ends came to 9 bases. The CDR3 is made up of 11 amino acids. Some clones are missing from TCRdb's copy, which holds only in-frame ones; the method was immunoSEQ multiplex PCR. The table shows some 31,000 clones, with about 77% occurring only once. Points from the study as a whole: After neoadjuvant nivolumab, PBMC T cell clonality was significantly higher in non-responders than responders.

The source was PBMCs, collected after nivolumab (anti-PD-1) treatment. The chain joins TRBV11-3 to TRBJ2-3, with TRBD2 as a possible D gene (5 bases). The TCR originated in a person between 35 and 79 years old with oral cavity squamous cell carcinoma. Here the CDR3 reads CASSLTGTQYF. The CDR3 coding sequence is TGTGCCAGCAGCCTTACGGGGACGCAGTATTTT.